The rows below give T cell receptor beta chains drawn from one sample of a study of T cells in Graves' hyperthyroidism and ophthalmopathy. TCRdb passed the multiplex PCR reads through MiXCR, listing each CDR3 protein once. The profile shows 75,000 to 100,000 distinct CDR3 sequences, about 37% of them singletons. The specimen sequenced was peripheral blood or thyroid tissue (not recorded which). The receptors come from a woman under 40 with Graves' hyperthyroidism. Each CDR3 is given with its conserved first and last residue. Fields, in order: J gene, clone size, D gene, V gene, CDR3 DNA, CDR3 protein. The D gene is left open where the match is weak. The listing skips clone size in some rows; elsewhere it reads once, few, many or a size class.

J: TRBJ2-7; size: many; D: NA; V: TRBV4-2; DNA: TGTGCCAGCAGCCAAGTTCTTTCCAGGGTGAGGCCCTACGAGCAGTACTTC; CDR3: CASSQVLSRVRPYEQYF
J: TRBJ1-4; size: many; D: NA; V: TRBV19; DNA: TGTGCCAGTCGGCGAGGGACCTATACTAATGAAAAACTGTTTTTT; CDR3: CASRRGTYTNEKLFF
J: TRBJ2-2; size: many; D: TRBD1; V: TRBV20-1; DNA: TGCAGTGCTAGACTTTCCGACAGGGCGGGTAGGGAGCTGTTTTTT; CDR3: CSARLSDRAGRELFF
J: TRBJ2-7; size: NA; D: TRBD2; V: TRBV7-3; DNA: TGTGCCAGCAGCCACGGCGGGAGGTCCACAGGCGAGCAGTACTTC; CDR3: CASSHGGRSTGEQYF
J: TRBJ1-1; size: many; D: NA; V: TRBV11-2; DNA: TGTGTCAGCAGCTTAGACGTAGGCACTGAAGCTTTCTTT; CDR3: CVSSLDVGTEAFF
J: TRBJ2-6; size: NA; D: TRBD2; V: TRBV13; DNA: TGTGCCAGCAGCCGGGGGGGCGCTGGGGCCAACGTCCTGACTTTC; CDR3: CASSRGGAGANVLTF
J: TRBJ2-7; size: NA; D: TRBD2; V: TRBV20-1; DNA: TGCAGTGCTAGTACGGGACTAGCGGGAGATGAGCAGTACTTC; CDR3: CSASTGLAGDEQYF
J: TRBJ2-7; size: NA; D: NA; V: TRBV5-1; DNA: TGCGCCAGCAGCTTGTTACAGGGCCTATACGAGCAGTACTTC; CDR3: CASSLLQGLYEQYF
J: TRBJ2-6; size: many; D: NA; V: TRBV12-3/TRBV12-4; DNA: TGTGCCAGCAGTCCGTTACCACTTCCGGGGGTGTCCTCTGGGGCCAACGTCCTGACTTTC; CDR3: CASSPLPLPGVSSGANVLTF
J: TRBJ2-2; size: many; D: TRBD2; V: TRBV15; DNA: TGTGCCACCAGCGACTGGGGGGGAGGGGCCGGGGAGCTGTTTTTT; CDR3: CATSDWGGGAGELFF
J: TRBJ1-1; size: many; D: TRBD1; V: TRBV19; DNA: TGTGCCAGTAGTGAACAGGGGGGCACTGAAGCTTTCTTT; CDR3: CASSEQGGTEAFF
J: TRBJ2-5; size: many; D: TRBD2; V: TRBV2; DNA: TGTGCCAGCAGTGGAAGCGGGAGGAGGCAAGAGACCCAGTACTTC; CDR3: CASSGSGRRQETQYF
J: TRBJ2-5; size: many; D: NA; V: TRBV20-1; DNA: TGCAGTGCTCTACGGGACCGGGAGACCCAGTACTTC; CDR3: CSALRDRETQYF
J: TRBJ2-7; size: NA; D: NA; V: TRBV7-2; DNA: TGTGCCAGCGGACCCGGGGACTTATCTTCCTACGAGCAGTACTTC; CDR3: CASGPGDLSSYEQYF
J: TRBJ1-2; size: many; D: NA; V: TRBV28; DNA: TGTGCCAGCAGTTCGGACATGTTCTATGGCTACACCTTC; CDR3: CASSSDMFYGYTF
J: TRBJ1-3; size: once; D: TRBD1; V: TRBV6-5; DNA: TGTGCCAGCAGTATAGGACAGGGCACTGGAAACACCATATATTTT; CDR3: CASSIGQGTGNTIYF
J: TRBJ2-5; size: many; D: TRBD1; V: TRBV2; DNA: TGTGCCAGCAGTGATGGGAAGGGACAGGACGAGACCCAGTACTTC; CDR3: CASSDGKGQDETQYF
J: TRBJ2-3; size: NA; D: NA; V: TRBV12-1; DNA: TGTGCCAGCAGCTTTACGGGACGGACCACAGATACGCAGTATTTT; CDR3: CASSFTGRTTDTQYF
J: TRBJ2-5; size: NA; D: TRBD2; V: TRBV20-1; DNA: TGCAGTGCTTTCGGACTAGCGGGACTGGAGACCCAGTACTTC; CDR3: CSAFGLAGLETQYF
J: TRBJ2-2; size: NA; D: NA; V: TRBV12-3/TRBV12-4; DNA: TGTGCCAGCAGACGGACAGCGAACACCGGGGAGCTGTTTTTT; CDR3: CASRRTANTGELFF
J: TRBJ2-3; size: NA; D: NA; V: TRBV20-1; DNA: TGCAGTGTTACGACGACGGGAGCCGCGTCAGATACGCAGTATTTT; CDR3: CSVTTTGAASDTQYF
J: TRBJ1-2; size: many; D: NA; V: TRBV5-8; DNA: TGTGCCAGCAGCTTGGAATTCGGACGGACAGTAGCCAACTATGGCTACACCTTC; CDR3: CASSLEFGRTVANYGYTF
J: TRBJ1-2; size: NA; D: TRBD1; V: TRBV2; DNA: TGTGCCAGCAGTAGACAGGGCGTCTATGGCTGCACCTTC; CDR3: CASSRQGVYGCTF
J: TRBJ2-7; size: few; D: TRBD2; V: TRBV28; DNA: TGTGCCAGCAGAGATCTAGCGGGGGCCTCTTTTGAGCAGTACTTC; CDR3: CASRDLAGASFEQYF
J: TRBJ2-3; size: many; D: NA; V: TRBV9; DNA: TGTGCCAGCAGCGTAGCGAGGGGGGATACGCAGTATTTT; CDR3: CASSVARGDTQYF
J: TRBJ1-4; size: many; D: TRBD1; V: TRBV28; DNA: TGTGCCAGCAGTGCCTCCGGGACAGGGTCTTTTAAACTGTTTTTT; CDR3: CASSASGTGSFKLFF
J: TRBJ2-7; size: NA; D: TRBD2; V: TRBV7-9; DNA: TGTGCCAGCAGCCCCCCTAGCGGGGAAAAGCAGTACTTC; CDR3: CASSPPSGEKQYF
J: TRBJ1-2; size: many; D: NA; V: TRBV20-1; DNA: TGCAGTGCTAGAGATAACCGCTTAAGGAGCTACACCTTC; CDR3: CSARDNRLRSYTF
J: TRBJ2-5; size: many; D: NA; V: TRBV4-1; DNA: TGCGCCAGCAGCCAGCAGGGACCGGAGACCCAGTACTTC; CDR3: CASSQQGPETQYF
J: TRBJ1-5; size: many; D: NA; V: TRBV12-3/TRBV12-4; DNA: TGTGCCAGCAGACCTTCGTTGAATCAGCCCCAGCATTTT; CDR3: CASRPSLNQPQHF
J: TRBJ2-5; size: NA; D: TRBD1; V: TRBV6-6; DNA: TGTGCCAGAGTTAACCGGGACAGGGGGCACCAAGAGACCCAGTACTTC; CDR3: CARVNRDRGHQETQYF
J: TRBJ1-1; size: many; D: NA; V: TRBV4-1; DNA: TGCGCCAGCAGCCAAGGAGCTGAAGCTTTCTTT; CDR3: CASSQGAEAFF
J: TRBJ2-6; size: few; D: NA; V: TRBV24-1; DNA: TGTGCCACCAGTGTTGCCTCGGGGACTGGGGCCAACGTCCTGACTTTC; CDR3: CATSVASGTGANVLTF
J: TRBJ2-7; size: NA; D: TRBD1; V: TRBV5-5; DNA: TGCGCCAGCAGCTTGTATCCGGGACAGGGGACCGTAAACTCCTACGAGCAGTACTTC; CDR3: CASSLYPGQGTVNSYEQYF
J: TRBJ2-2; size: many; D: NA; V: TRBV4-1; DNA: TGCGCCAGCAGCCAAGATAGCGCCGGGCTGGGCACCGGGGAGCTGTTTTTT; CDR3: CASSQDSAGLGTGELFF
J: TRBJ1-2; size: many; D: NA; V: TRBV18; DNA: TGTGCCAGCTCACCGGGGGGAAACTATGGCTACACCTTC; CDR3: CASSPGGNYGYTF
J: TRBJ2-5; size: many; D: NA; V: TRBV20-1; DNA: TGCAGTGCCTTAGCGTACCAAGAGACCCAGTACTTC; CDR3: CSALAYQETQYF
J: TRBJ2-3; size: NA; D: NA; V: TRBV7-3; DNA: TGTGCCAGCAGCTTAGGGAGTGGTCACACCAGTTGGCAGTATTTT; CDR3: CASSLGSGHTSWQYF
J: TRBJ1-4; size: many; D: NA; V: TRBV20-1; DNA: TGCAGTGCTAGATTAAGGGAGGCAACTAATGAAAAACTGTTTTTT; CDR3: CSARLREATNEKLFF
J: TRBJ2-3; size: many; D: NA; V: TRBV2; DNA: TGTGCCAGCGGCGGGGCTGACTTGGATACGCAGTATTTT; CDR3: CASGGADLDTQYF
J: TRBJ2-7; size: NA; D: TRBD2; V: TRBV7-3; DNA: TGTGCCAGCAGCTTGGATAGCGGGAGTATCGAGCGGTACTTC; CDR3: CASSLDSGSIERYF
J: TRBJ2-7; size: NA; D: TRBD2; V: TRBV5-4; DNA: TGTGCTAGAGCCCTAACGGGGGGCTACGAGCAGTACTTC; CDR3: CARALTGGYEQYF
J: TRBJ1-1; size: large; D: TRBD1; V: TRBV10-2; DNA: TGCGCCAGCAGTGGGACAGGCCTTGGGGCTTTCTTT; CDR3: CASSGTGLGAFF
J: TRBJ2-7; size: many; D: TRBD2; V: TRBV7-2; DNA: TGTGCCAGCAGCTTCGGAGCCGGGACTAGCGGGAGGGGCGAGCAGTACTTC; CDR3: CASSFGAGTSGRGEQYF
J: TRBJ2-5; size: NA; D: NA; V: TRBV5-6; DNA: TGTGCCAGCAGCTTCTCGGGGACCCAAGAGACCCAGCACTTC; CDR3: CASSFSGTQETQHF
J: TRBJ2-7; size: many; D: NA; V: TRBV7-3; DNA: TGTGCCAGCAGCTCCCACCCCGGGGCTAGGTACGAGCAGTACTTC; CDR3: CASSSHPGARYEQYF
J: TRBJ2-7; size: once; D: TRBD2; V: TRBV4-3; DNA: TGCGCCAGCAGCCCCGGGACTAGCGGTCACTACGAGCAGTACTTC; CDR3: CASSPGTSGHYEQYF
J: TRBJ2-6; size: many; D: NA; V: TRBV6-5; DNA: TGTGCCAGCAGCCTTCTATGGGGACTCTTTGTCGAGGGGGCCAACGTCCTGACTTTC; CDR3: CASSLLWGLFVEGANVLTF
J: TRBJ1-1; size: many; D: NA; V: TRBV20-1; DNA: TGCAGTGCTGGGTACTTTGAAGCTTTCTTT; CDR3: CSAGYFEAFF
J: TRBJ1-5; size: NA; D: NA; V: TRBV10-3; DNA: TGTGCCATCAGTGGGAGGGGAGGGCAGCCCCAGCATTTT; CDR3: CAISGRGGQPQHF
J: TRBJ2-5; size: NA; D: NA; V: TRBV20-1; DNA: TGCAGTGTTAGTAGCGCAGAGACCCAGTACTTC; CDR3: CSVSSAETQYF
J: TRBJ1-4; size: NA; D: TRBD1; V: TRBV2; DNA: TGTGCCAGCAGACCAGGGACAGTCGACGAAAAACTGTTTTTT; CDR3: CASRPGTVDEKLFF